This T cell receptor beta chain was captured by sequencing in a study of cytomegalovirus exposure and HLA in healthy donors. Study-level information: Drawn from HLA-typed donors, tens of millions of unique TCRs were held in an early data release. Overall study results and limits: Analysis performed later showed TCR beta chains linked to HLA being more clonally expanded than equally common others.

This clone has just a few counts. What it recognizes is unknown. Healthy bone marrow donors supplied every sample. The PCR contained 60 Vbeta and 13 Jbeta primers. Study processing details: In a later analysis, about 12 million of about 80 million unique beta chains occurred in at least two donors. Method: immunoSEQ multiplex PCR; TCRdb's copy keeps in-frame clones and lacks some. V and J calls and clone size are those listed in that table; D and trimming were worked out from the DNA. The sample lists approximately 170,000 clones, around 85% occurring once. CDR3 length: 21 amino acids. This TCR was sampled from a boy aged 2 to 10 in good health and CMV-seronegative. This sequence joins TRBV12-2 and TRBJ1-6; the table assigns TRBD1, which was not confirmed against the DNA. TRBV12-2 represents a pseudogene. The specimen sequenced was PBMCs. In DNA form, the CDR3 reads TGTGCAAGTCGCCCCCCCGGCCATAGGACAGGGATTTGTTCCTATAATTCACCCCTCCACTTT. Translating gives CASRPPGHRTGICSYNSPLHF.